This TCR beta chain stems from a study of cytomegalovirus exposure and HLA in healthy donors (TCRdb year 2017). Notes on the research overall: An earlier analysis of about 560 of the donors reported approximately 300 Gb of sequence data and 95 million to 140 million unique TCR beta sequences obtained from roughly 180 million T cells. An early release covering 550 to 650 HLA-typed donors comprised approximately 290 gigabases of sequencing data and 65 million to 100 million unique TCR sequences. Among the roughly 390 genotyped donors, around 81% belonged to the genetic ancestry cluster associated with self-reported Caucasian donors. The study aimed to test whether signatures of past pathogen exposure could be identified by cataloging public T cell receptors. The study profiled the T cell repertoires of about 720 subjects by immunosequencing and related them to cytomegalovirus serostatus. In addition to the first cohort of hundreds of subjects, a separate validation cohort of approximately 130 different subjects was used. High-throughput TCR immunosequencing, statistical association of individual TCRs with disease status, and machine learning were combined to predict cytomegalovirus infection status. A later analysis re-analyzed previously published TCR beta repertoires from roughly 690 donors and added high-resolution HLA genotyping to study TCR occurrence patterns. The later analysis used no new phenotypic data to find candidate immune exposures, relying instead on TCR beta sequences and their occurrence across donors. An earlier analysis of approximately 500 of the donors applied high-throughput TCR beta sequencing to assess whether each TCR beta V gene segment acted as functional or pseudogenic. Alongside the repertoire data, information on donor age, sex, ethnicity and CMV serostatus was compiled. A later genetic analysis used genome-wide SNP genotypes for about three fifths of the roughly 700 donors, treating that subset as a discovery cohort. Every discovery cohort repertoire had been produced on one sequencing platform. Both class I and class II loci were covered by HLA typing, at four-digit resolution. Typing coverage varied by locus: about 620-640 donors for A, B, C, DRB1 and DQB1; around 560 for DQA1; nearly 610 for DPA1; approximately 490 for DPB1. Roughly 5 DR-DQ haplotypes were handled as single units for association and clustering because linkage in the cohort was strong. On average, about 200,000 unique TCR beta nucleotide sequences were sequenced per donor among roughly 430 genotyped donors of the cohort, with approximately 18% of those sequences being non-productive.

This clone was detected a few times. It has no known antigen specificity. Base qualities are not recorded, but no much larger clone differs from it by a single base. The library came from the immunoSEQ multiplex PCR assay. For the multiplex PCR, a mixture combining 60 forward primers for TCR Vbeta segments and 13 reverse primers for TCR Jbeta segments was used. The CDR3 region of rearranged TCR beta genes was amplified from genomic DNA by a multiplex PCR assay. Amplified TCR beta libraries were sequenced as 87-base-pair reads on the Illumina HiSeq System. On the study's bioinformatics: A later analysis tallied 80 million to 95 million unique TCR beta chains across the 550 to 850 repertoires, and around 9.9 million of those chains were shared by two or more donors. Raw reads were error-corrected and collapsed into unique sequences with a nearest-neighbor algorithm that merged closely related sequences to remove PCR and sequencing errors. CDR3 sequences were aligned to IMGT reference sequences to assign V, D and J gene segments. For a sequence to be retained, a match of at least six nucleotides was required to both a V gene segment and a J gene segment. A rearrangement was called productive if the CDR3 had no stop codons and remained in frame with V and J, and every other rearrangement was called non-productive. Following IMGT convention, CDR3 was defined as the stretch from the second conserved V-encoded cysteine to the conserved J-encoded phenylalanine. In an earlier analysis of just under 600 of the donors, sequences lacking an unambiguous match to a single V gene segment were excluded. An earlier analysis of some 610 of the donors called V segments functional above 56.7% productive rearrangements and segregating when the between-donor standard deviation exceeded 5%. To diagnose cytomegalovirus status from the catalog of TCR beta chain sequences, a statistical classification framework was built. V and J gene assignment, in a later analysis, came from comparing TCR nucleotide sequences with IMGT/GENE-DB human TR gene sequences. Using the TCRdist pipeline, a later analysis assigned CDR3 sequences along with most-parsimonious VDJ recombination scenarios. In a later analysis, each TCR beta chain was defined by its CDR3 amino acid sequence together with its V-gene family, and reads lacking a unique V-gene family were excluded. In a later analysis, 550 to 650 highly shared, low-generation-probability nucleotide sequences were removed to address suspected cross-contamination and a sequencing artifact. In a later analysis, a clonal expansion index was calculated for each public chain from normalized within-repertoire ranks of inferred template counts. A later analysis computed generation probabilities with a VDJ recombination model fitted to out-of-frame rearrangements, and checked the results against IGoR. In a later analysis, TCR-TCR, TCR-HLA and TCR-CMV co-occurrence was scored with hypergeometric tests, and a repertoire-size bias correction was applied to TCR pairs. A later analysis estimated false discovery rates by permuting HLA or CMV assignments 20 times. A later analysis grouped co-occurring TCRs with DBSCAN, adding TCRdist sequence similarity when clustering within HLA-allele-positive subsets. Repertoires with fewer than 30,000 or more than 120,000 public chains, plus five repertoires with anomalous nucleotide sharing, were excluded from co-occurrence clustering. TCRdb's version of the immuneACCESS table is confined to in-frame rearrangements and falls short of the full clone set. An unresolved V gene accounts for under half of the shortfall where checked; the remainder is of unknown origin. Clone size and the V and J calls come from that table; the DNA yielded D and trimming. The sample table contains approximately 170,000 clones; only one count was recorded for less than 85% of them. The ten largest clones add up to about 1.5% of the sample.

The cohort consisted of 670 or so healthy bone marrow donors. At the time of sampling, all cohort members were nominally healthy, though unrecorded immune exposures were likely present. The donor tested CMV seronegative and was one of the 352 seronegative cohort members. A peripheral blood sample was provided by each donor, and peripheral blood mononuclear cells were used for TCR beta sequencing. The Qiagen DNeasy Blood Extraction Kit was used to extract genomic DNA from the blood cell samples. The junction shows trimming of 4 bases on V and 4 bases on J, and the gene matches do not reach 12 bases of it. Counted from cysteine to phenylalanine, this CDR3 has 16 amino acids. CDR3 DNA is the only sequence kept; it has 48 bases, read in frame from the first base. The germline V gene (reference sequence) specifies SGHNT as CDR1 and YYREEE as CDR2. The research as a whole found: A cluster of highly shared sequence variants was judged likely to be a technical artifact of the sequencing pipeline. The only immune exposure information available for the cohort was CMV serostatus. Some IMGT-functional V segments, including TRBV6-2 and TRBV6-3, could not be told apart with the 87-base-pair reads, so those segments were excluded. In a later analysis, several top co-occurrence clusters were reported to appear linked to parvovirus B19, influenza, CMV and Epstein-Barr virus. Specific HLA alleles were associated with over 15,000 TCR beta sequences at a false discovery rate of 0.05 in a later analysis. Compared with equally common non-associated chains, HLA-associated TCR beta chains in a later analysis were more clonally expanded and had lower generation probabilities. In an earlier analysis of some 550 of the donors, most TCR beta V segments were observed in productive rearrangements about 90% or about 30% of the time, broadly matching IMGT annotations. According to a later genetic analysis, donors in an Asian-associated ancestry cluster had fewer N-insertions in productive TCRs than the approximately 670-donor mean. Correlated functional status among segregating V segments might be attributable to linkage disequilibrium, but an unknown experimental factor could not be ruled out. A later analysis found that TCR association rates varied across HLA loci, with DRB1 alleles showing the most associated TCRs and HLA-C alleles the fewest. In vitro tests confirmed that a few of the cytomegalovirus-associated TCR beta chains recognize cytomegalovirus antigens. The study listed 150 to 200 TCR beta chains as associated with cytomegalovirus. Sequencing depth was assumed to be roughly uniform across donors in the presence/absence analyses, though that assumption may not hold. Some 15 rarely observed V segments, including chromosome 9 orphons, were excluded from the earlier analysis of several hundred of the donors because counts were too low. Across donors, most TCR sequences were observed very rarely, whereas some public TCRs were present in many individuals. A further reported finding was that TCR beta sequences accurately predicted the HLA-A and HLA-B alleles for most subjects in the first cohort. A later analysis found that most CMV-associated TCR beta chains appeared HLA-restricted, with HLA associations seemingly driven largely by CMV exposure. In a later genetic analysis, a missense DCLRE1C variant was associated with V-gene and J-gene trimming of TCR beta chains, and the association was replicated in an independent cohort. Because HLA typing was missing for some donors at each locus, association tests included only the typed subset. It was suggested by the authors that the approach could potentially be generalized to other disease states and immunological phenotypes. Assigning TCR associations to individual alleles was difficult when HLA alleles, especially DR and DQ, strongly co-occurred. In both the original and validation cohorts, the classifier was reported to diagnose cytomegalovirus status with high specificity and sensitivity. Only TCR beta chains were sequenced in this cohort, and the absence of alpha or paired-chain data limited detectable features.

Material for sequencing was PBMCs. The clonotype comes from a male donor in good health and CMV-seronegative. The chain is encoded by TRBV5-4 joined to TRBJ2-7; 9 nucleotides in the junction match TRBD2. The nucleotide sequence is TGTGCCAGCAGCGCGAAGAAGATAGCGGGAGCATACGAGCAGTACTTC. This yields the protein CASSAKKIAGAYEQYF.